This TCR beta chain was identified during a study of T cell responses to AZD1222 COVID-19 vaccine (dated by TCRdb to 2020 to 2022). Context from the whole study: AZD1222 recipients given second doses at about 4 weeks or at about 12 weeks were pooled, since spike-specific TCR depth and breadth were not found to differ between the two schedules. Trial participants were enrolled into age subgroups of 18-55, 56-69 and 70-plus years, which contained about 160, 30 and 59 TCR-sequenced participants, respectively. A total of approximately 240 trial participants underwent TCR sequencing, of whom around 200 received two doses of AZD1222 and approximately 25 received two doses of the MenACWY control vaccine.

The CDR3 sequence holds 15 residues, the cysteine and phenylalanine included. The read is trimmed to its CDR3 DNA, 45 bases read in frame from base 1. CDR1 and CDR2 are read off the germline V gene (reference sequence) as LNHDA and SQIVND. At the junction V is shortened by 3 bases and J by 5 bases; bases outside the gene matches: 5. Study-level results and caveats: Participants were mostly white British, with more females than males. The authors suggested clonal diversity may have been underestimated. Conclusions about previously exposed vaccinees were limited because only 5 or 6 AZD1222 recipients were SARS-CoV-2 seropositive at baseline. Epitopes outside the regions mutated in the B.1.351 and B.1.1.7 variants were reportedly recognized by nearly half of the unique spike-specific TCRs. No day 14 peak-response samples were available, so repertoires were characterized only after the peak T cell response. A significant rise in spike-specific TCR breadth and depth was observed after two AZD1222 doses relative to day 0 and relative to MenACWY recipients. CD4 TCRs associated with the vaccine covered the entire spike protein, and the dominant responses were in regions 160-218 and 743-854. The 56-69-year group was small, and its depth increase did not reach significance, likely because of low power.

Concerning this clone itself: Its recognized antigen is unknown. Within one base of it there is no much larger clone, and no base qualities were kept.

The CDR3 regions of human TCRbeta chains were subjected to immunosequencing. In the source study's methods: TCRs in the repertoires were compared against a reference library of SARS-CoV-2-specific TCRs that had been generated with the MIRA antigen-specificity platform. Breadth was defined as the fraction of unique TCRs that were SARS-CoV-2-associated, and depth was defined as the fraction of total T cells that were SARS-CoV-2-associated. Using the MIRA data, every spike-specific TCR was mapped to the spike region that the TCR reacted to and assigned to either a CD4 or a CD8 class. Log10-transformed breadth and depth values were compared by one-way ANOVA with Sidak's multiple comparisons tests. What TCRdb holds here is the immuneACCESS table cut down to in-frame rearrangements. Part of the clones is not present; checked against another copy, under half of the missing clones reflect an unresolved V gene, and the others are unexplained. V, J and clone size derive from that table, while D and trimming were established from the DNA sequence. The sample data list about 110,000 clones, and over 75% of these were observed just once. The top ten clones comprise 4.6% of the sample.

The time point label, as the study defines it: baseline before first vaccination. Vaccinee samples were obtained from the UK trials COV001 and COV002, which included a single-blind randomized controlled phase 2/3 trial of AZD1222 (ChAdOx1 nCoV-19) in healthy adults. For TCRbeta chain sequencing, PBMC samples from trial participants were taken at day 0 and at day 28 after the second dose. This TCR came from an adult in good health. The rearranged chain carries TRBV19 and TRBJ2-1; TRBD2 matches 9 bases in the middle. Source: peripheral blood, taken on day 0 of AZD1222 vaccination. For the CDR3, the sequence is CASSIRGGADNEQFF. DNA sequence: TGTGCCAGTAGTATCCGCGGGGGGGCCGACAATGAGCAGTTCTTC.